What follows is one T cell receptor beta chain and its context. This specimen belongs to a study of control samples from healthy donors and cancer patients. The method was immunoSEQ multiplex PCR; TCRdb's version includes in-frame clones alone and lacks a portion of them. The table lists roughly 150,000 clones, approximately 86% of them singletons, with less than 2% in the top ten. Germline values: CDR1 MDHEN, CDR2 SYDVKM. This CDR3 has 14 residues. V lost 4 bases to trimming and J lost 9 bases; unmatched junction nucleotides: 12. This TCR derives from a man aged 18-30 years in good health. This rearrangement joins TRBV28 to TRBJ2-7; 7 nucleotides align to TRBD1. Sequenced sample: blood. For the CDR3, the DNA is TGTGCCAGCAGTTCCGGGACAGCGTACCGGCGGCAGTACTTC. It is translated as CASSSGTAYRRQYF.